The clone carrying this T cell receptor (beta chain) appeared once. What it binds is unknown. The study recruited healthy Caucasian donors from Russia who were aged roughly 6 to 90. Using a J-beta primer mix together with a sample-barcoded 5' primer, a second PCR was run for roughly 6 to 12 cycles. Every cDNA was tagged by a template-switch adaptor with 12 random nucleotides. Each CDR3 protein is one row after TCRdb ran MiXCR on the 5' RACE reads. Among over 600,000 distinct CDR3 sequences listed, around 50% were seen once. The data originate from a study of blood T cells in healthy people across ages. Study-wide results and limits: Age advanced and TCR beta diversity per million T cells fell, roughly linearly.

V shed 4 bases, J shed 7 bases, and the junction held 10 bases outside the gene matches. This CDR3 is built from 14 residues. Germline CDR1 reads SQVTM; CDR2 reads ANQGSEA. Sequenced sample: blood. The receptor comes from a man aged 35 to 55 in good health. V is TRBV29-1 and J is TRBJ2-1; 7 nucleotides agree with TRBD1. The CDR3 DNA reads TGCAGCGTTGTAGGGGCAGGGGGTGGGAATGAGCAGTTCTTC. This translates into CSVVGAGGGNEQFF.